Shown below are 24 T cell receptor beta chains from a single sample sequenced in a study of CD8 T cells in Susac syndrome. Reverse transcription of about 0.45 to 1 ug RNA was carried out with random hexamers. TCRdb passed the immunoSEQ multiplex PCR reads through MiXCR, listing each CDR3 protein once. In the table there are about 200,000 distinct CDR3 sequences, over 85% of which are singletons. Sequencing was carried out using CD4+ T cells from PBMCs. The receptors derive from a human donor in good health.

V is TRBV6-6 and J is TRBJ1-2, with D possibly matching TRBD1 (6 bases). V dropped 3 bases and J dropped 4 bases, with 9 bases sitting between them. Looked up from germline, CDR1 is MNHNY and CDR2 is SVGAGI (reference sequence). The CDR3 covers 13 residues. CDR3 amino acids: CASSYEDSYGYTF. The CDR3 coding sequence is TGTGCCAGCAGTTATGAGGACAGCTATGGCTACACCTTC.

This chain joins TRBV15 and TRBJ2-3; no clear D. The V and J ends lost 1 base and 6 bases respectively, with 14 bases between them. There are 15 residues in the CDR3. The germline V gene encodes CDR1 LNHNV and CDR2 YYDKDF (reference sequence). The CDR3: CATSRATTRRDTQYF. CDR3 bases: TGTGCCACCAGCAGAGCTACTACCAGACGGGATACGCAGTATTTT.

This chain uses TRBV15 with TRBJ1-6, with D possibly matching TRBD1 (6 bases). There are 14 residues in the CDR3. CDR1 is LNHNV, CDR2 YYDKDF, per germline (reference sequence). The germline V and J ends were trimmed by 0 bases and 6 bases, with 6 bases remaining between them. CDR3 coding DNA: TGTGCCACCAGCAGAGACAGGGGTAATTCACCCCTCCACTTT. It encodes CATSRDRGNSPLHF.

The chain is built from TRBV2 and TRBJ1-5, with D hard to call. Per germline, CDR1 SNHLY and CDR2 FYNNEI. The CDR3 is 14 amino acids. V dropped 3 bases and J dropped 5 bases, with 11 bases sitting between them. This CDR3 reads CASSESPRYQPQHF. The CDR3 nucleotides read TGTGCCAGCAGTGAGTCTCCCCGATATCAGCCCCAGCATTTT.

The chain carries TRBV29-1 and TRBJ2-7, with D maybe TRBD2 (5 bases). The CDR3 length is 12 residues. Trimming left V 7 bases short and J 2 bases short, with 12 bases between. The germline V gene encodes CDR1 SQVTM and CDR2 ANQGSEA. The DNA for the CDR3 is TGCAGCGCCGGGAAAGGTCCCTACGAGCAGTACTTC. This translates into CSAGKGPYEQYF.

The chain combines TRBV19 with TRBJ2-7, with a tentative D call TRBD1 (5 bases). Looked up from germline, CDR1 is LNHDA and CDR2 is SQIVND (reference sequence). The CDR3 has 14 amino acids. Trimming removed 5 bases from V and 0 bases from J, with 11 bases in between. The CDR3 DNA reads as TGTGCCAGTAGTCCTCGTGACAGCTCCTACGAGCAGTACTTC. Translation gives CASSPRDSSYEQYF.

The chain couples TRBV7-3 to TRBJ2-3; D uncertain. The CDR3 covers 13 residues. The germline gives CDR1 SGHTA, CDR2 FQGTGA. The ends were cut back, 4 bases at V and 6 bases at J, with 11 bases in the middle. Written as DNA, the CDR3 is TGTGCCAGCAGCTCGAGCCGGTTGGATACGCAGTATTTT. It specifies CASSSSRLDTQYF.

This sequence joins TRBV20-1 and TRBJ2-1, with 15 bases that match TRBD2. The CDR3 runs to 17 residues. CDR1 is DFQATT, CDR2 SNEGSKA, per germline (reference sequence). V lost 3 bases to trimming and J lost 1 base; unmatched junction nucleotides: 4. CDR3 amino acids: CSARGLAGGASYNEQFF. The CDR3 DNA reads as TGCAGTGCTAGGGGACTAGCGGGGGGCGCGTCCTACAATGAGCAGTTCTTC.

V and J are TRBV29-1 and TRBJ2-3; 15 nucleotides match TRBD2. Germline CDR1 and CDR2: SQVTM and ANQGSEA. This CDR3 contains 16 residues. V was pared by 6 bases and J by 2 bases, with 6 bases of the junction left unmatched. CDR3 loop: CSVPGTSGGLTDTQYF. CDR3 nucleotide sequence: TGCAGCGTACCCGGGACTAGCGGGGGGCTCACAGATACGCAGTATTTT.

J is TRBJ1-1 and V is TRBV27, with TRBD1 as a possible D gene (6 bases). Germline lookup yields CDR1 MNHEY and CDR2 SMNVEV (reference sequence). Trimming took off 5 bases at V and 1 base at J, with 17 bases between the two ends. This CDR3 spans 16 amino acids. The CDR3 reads CASSLTGQGANTEAFF. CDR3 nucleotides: TGTGCCAGCAGTCTTACGGGACAAGGGGCGAACACTGAAGCTTTCTTT.

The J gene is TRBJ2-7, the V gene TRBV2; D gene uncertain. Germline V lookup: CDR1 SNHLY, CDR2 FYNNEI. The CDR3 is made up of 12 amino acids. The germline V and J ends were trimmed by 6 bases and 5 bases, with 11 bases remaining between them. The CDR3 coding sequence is TGTGCCAGCAGACGGGCTCGGGACGAGCAGTACTTC. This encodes CASRRARDEQYF.

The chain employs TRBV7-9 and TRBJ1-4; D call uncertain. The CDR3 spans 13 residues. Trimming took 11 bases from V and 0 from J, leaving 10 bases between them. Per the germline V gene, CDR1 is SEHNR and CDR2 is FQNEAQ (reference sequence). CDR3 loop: CAGLGATNEKLFF. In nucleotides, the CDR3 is TGTGCCGGCCTAGGTGCAACTAATGAAAAACTGTTTTTT.

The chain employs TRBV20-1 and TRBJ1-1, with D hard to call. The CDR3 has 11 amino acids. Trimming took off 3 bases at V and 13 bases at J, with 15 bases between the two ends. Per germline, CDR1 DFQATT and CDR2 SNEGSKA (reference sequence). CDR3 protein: CSARAASLCFF. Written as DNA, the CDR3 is TGCAGTGCTAGGGCGGCTTCTTTGTGTTTCTTT.

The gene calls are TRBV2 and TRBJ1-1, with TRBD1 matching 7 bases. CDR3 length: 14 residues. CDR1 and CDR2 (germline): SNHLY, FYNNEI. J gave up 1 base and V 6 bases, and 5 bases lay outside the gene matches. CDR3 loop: CASRPTGRNTEAFF. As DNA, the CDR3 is TGTGCCAGCAGACCGACAGGGAGGAACACTGAAGCTTTCTTT.

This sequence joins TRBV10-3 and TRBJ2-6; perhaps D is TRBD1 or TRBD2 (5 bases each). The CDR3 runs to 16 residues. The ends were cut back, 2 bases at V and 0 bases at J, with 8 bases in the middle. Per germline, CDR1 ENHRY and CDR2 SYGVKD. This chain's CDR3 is CAISESGGSGANVLTF. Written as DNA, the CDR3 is TGTGCCATCAGTGAGAGTGGGGGCTCTGGGGCCAACGTCCTGACTTTC.

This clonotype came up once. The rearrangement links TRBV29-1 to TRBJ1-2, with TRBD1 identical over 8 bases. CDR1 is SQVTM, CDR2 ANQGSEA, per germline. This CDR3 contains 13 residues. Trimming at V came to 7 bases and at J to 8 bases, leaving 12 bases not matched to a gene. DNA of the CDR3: TGCAGCGCCAAGACAGGGGACGTTTCGGGCTACACCTTC. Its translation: CSAKTGDVSGYTF.

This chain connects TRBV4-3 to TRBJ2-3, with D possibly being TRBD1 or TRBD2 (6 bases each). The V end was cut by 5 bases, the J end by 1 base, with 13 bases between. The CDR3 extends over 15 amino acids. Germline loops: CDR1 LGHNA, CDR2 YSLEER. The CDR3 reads CASSGGGGGTDTQYF. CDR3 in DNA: TGCGCCAGCAGCGGAGGAGGGGGTGGCACAGATACGCAGTATTTT.

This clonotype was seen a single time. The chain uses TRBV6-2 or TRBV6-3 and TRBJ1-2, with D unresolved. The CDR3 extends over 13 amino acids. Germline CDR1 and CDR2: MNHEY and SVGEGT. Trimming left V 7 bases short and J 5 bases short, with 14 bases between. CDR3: CASTDGRAYGYTF. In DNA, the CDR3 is TGTGCCAGCACCGACGGGAGGGCGTATGGCTACACCTTC.

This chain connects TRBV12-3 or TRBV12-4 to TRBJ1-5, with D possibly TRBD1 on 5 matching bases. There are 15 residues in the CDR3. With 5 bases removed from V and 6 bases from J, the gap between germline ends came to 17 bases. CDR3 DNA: TGTGCCAGCAGTCCAAGGGGAGCCCAGGGTCAGCCCCAGCATTTT. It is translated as CASSPRGAQGQPQHF.

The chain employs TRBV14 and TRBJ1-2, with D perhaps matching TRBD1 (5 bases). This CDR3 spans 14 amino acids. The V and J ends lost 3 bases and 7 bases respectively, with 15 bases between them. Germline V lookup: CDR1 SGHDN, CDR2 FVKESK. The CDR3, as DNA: TGTGCCAGCAGCCAGTCAGTGGGGCGGGGTGGCTACACCTTC. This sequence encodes CASSQSVGRGGYTF.

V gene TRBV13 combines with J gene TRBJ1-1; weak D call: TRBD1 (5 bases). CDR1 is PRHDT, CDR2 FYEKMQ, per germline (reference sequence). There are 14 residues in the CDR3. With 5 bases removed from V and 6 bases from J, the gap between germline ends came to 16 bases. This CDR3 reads CASSTGTPLAEAFF. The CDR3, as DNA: TGTGCCAGCAGCACGGGGACTCCCCTGGCTGAAGCTTTCTTT.

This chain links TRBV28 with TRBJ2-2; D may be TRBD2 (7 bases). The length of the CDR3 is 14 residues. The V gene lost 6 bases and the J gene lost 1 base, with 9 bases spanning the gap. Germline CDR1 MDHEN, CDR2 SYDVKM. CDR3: CASRGGGNTGELFF. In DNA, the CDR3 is TGTGCCAGCAGAGGGGGGGGGAACACCGGGGAGCTGTTTTTT.

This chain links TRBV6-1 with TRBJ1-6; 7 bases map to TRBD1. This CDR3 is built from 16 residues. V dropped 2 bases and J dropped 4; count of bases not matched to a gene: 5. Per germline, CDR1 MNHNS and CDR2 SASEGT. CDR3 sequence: CASSERGQTYNSPLHF. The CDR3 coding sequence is TGTGCCAGCAGTGAAAGGGGACAGACGTATAATTCACCCCTCCACTTT.

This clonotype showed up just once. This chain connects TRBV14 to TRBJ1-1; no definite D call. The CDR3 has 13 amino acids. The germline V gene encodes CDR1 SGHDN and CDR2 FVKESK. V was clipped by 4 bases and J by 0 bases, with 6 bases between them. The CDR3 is CASSRHVNTEAFF. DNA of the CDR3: TGTGCCAGCAGCCGGCACGTGAACACTGAAGCTTTCTTT. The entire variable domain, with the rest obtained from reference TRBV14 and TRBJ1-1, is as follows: EAGVTQFPSHSVIEKGQTVTLRCDPISGHDNLYWYRRVMGKEIKFLLHFVKESKQDESGMPNNRFLAERTGGTYSTLKVQPAELEDSGVYFCASSRHVNTEAFFGQGTRLTVV.